The entry below describes one TCR beta chain. The antigen is not known. Likely a read error: the CDR3 ends without its conserved phenylalanine or tryptophan. Because the CDR3's place on the DNA is in doubt, the DNA is left out and the CDR3 is given as listed by TCRdb. These data belong to a study of Tregs in tolerant kidney transplant recipients. Overall study results and limits: The most relevant donor-specific Treg TCRbeta repertoire apparently came from expansion with activated donor B cells.

Germline CDR1 is DFQATT and CDR2 is SNEGSKA (reference sequence). The CDR3 extends over 11 residues, inclusive of both ends. This table comes from immunoSEQ multiplex PCR, and its TCRdb copy is limited to in-frame clones, with some not included. This table holds around 120,000 clones, about 91% found once. Sequenced input: CD4+ T cells from blood. This chain uses TRBV20-1 with TRBJ1-2; the D call in the table, TRBD1, was not verified against the DNA. The source of this sequence is a human donor in good health. The CDR3: CSARDRDRHGL.